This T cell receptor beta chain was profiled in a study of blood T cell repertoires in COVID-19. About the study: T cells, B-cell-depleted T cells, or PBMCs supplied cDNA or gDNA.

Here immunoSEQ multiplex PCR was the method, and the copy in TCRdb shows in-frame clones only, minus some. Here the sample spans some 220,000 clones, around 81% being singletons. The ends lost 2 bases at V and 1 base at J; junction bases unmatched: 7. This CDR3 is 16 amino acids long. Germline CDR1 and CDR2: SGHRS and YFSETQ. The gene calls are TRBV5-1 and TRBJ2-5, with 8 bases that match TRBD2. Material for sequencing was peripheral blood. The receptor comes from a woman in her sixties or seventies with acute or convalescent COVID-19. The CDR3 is CASSFDVAGGQETQYF. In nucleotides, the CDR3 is TGCGCCAGCAGCTTCGACGTGGCGGGGGGCCAAGAGACCCAGTACTTC. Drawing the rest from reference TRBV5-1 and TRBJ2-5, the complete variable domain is KAGVTQTPRYLIKTRGQQVTLSCSPISGHRSVSWYQQTPGQGLQFLFEYFSETQRNKGNFPGRFSGRQFSNSRSEMNVSTLELGDSALYLCASSFDVAGGQETQYFGPGTRLLVL.